This TCR beta chain was captured in a study of regulatory T cells in long-lasting Graves disease. Time point in this sample: newly diagnosed GD, antithyroid drugs for less than 3 months. The authors made the TCR library using RNA they extracted from PBMCs. Construction of the TCR beta libraries employed iRepertoire HTBI primers in conjunction with Arm-PCR of CDR3 regions. TCRdb used MiXCR to reprocess the multiplex PCR reads, holding one entry per CDR3 protein. The table has about 610,000 distinct CDR3 sequences, around 15% seen once; the top ten hold more than 10%. V was cut by 4 bases and J by 4 bases, with 16 bases left in between. CDR3 length: 14 amino acids. Germline V gene data show CDR1 as GTSNPN and CDR2 as SVGIG (reference sequence). The same data also contributed to another study, on T cells in Graves' hyperthyroidism and ophthalmopathy.

The rearrangement uses TRBV30 and TRBJ1-2; no firm D call. The receptor comes from a man between 18 and 29 years old with Graves disease. The specimen was peripheral blood mononuclear cells (PBMCs), collected at new diagnosis, from a patient treated with antithyroid drugs. The CDR3 here is CAWKKTGVGYGYTF. In nucleotides, the CDR3 is TGTGCCTGGAAGAAAACCGGGGTCGGCTATGGCTACACCTTC.